In this sample, the clone carrying this TCR beta chain turned up a few times. Its antigen is as yet unknown. The source of the sample is a study of CD8 T cells in ankylosing spondylitis. With 11 bases removed from V and 0 bases from J, the gap between germline ends came to 17 bases. The CDR3 runs to 15 residues. Germline loops: CDR1 ENHRY, CDR2 SYGVKD. General observations from the study: Disease-associated clones were reportedly significantly overrepresented in matched ankylosing spondylitis synovial fluid. Clones linked to the disease showed a CD8+ phenotype. They occurred at relatively low frequencies in peripheral blood. Earlier authors reported some of these motif variants in reactive arthritis synovial fluid and blood. Blood from ankylosing spondylitis patients appeared to carry a characteristic roughly 8-variant TCR beta motif.

TCRdb used MiXCR to reprocess the 5' RACE reads, holding one entry per CDR3 protein. In the table there are around 770,000 distinct CDR3 sequences, about 11% of which are singletons. The chain uses TRBV10-3 and TRBJ1-3; D not resolved. The sequencing input was blood, either unsorted or a sorted T cell fraction (not recorded which). The TCR sequence derives from a male donor with ankylosing spondylitis. The CDR3 DNA reads TGTGCCGTTAAATCTCAACTAAGCTCTGGAAACACCATATATTTT. Translated: CAVKSQLSSGNTIYF.